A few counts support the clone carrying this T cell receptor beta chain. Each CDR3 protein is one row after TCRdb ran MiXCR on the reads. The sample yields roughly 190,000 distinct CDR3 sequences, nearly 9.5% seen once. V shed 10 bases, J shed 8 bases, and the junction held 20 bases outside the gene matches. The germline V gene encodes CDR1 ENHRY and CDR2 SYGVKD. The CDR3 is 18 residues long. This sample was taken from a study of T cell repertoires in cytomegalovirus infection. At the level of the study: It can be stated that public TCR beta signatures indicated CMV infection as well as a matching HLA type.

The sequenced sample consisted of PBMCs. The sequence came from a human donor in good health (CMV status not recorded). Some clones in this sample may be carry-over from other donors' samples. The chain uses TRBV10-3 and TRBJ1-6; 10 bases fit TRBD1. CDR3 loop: CATTQSSGPGQGYSPLHF. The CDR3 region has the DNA TGTGCCACAACTCAGTCGTCGGGACCGGGACAGGGGTATTCACCCCTCCACTTT.